The rows below give T cell receptor beta chains drawn from one sample of a study of beta chain features in type 1 diabetes. The method was immunoSEQ multiplex PCR; TCRdb's version includes in-frame clones alone and lacks a portion of them. The sample yields approximately 84,000 clones, around a third seen once. Input material: stem cell memory CD4+ T cells from blood. These receptors were obtained from a young woman in good health. The CDR3 runs from the conserved cysteine through the conserved F or W. The D gene is left open where the match is weak. Clone size appears in some rows only: once, few, many, or a class for an expanded clone.

>TRBV19|TRBJ2-3|TRBD1|few
CASSPSGQGADTQYF
TGTGCCAGTAGTCCCTCCGGACAGGGGGCAGATACGCAGTATTTT
>TRBV6-1|TRBJ1-1|.|few
CASRRGVGADTEAFF
TGTGCCAGCAGACGCGGAGTTGGGGCGGACACTGAAGCTTTCTTT
>TRBV9|TRBJ2-5|.|.
CASSVRGAPEETQYF
TGTGCCAGCAGCGTCAGGGGCGCCCCCGAAGAGACCCAGTACTTC
>TRBV5-8|TRBJ2-5|.|.
CASSKTRRETQYF
TGTGCCAGCAGTAAGACCCGGAGAGAGACCCAGTACTTC
>TRBV4-3|TRBJ1-4|.|.
CASSLGQPNEKLFF
TGCGCCAGCAGCCTGGGGCAGCCAAATGAAAAACTGTTTTTT
>TRBV4-1|TRBJ2-1|TRBD2|.
CASSQQLAGGAGEQFF
TGCGCCAGCAGCCAACAACTAGCGGGAGGGGCGGGGGAGCAGTTCTTC
>TRBV7-2|TRBJ1-1|.|.
CASSFSDRNTEAFF
TGTGCCAGCAGCTTCTCGGACAGGAACACTGAAGCTTTCTTT
>TRBV4-1|TRBJ1-4|.|.
CASSQESGLEKLFF
TGCGCCAGCAGCCAAGAATCAGGGCTCGAAAAACTGTTTTTT
>TRBV5-1|TRBJ1-5|TRBD1|.
CASSWGQGANQPQHF
TGCGCCAGCAGCTGGGGACAGGGGGCAAATCAGCCCCAGCATTTT
>TRBV5-1|TRBJ1-5|.|.
CASSLGQYSNQPQHF
TGCGCCAGCAGCTTAGGACAGTATAGCAATCAGCCCCAGCATTTT
>TRBV7-9|TRBJ1-1|.|.
CASSLEGGTEAFF
TGTGCCAGCAGCTTAGAAGGGGGCACTGAAGCTTTCTTT